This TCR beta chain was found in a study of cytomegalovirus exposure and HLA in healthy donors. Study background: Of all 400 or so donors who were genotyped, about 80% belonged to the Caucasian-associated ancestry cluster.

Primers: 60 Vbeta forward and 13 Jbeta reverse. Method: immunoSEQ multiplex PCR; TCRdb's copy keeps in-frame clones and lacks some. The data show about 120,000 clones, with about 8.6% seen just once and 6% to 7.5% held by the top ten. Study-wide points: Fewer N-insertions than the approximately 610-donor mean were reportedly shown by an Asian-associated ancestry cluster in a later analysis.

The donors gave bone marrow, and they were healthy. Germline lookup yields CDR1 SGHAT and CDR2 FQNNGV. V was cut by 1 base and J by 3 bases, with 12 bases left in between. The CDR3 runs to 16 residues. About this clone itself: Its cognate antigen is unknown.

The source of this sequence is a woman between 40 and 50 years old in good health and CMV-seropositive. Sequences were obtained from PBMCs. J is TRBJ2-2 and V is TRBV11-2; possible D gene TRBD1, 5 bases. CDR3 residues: CASSLGGRVDTGELFF. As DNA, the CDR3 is TGTGCCAGCAGCTTAGGTGGCAGGGTAGACACCGGGGAGCTGTTTTTT.